The clone carrying this T cell receptor (beta chain) was seen more than once but under ten times. Its target is not known. This entry belongs to a study of tumor-infiltrating lymphocytes in localized non-small cell lung cancer. About the research overall: Each patient gave resected tumor and non-adjacent uninvolved lung tissue.

The CDR3 has 14 amino acids. Germline CDR1 SGHVS, CDR2 FQNEAQ. V lost 6 bases and J lost 1, with 12 bases in between. General observations from the study: Different pieces of the same tissue went to different assays, confounding technical variation with intratumor heterogeneity. Not all patients were TCR sequenced, owing to tissue quantity.

The assay was immunoSEQ multiplex PCR, and TCRdb's table has in-frame clones only and misses some. The sample shows about 12,000 clones, roughly three quarters of them seen only once. This chain uses TRBV7-8 with TRBJ2-5; TRBD2 is a possible D gene (5 bases). The source is a human donor with non-small cell lung cancer. The sequencing input was uninvolved lung tissue not adjacent to the tumor. Written as DNA, the CDR3 is TGTGCCAGCAGTCCCTCGGGGTTCCAAGAGACCCAGTACTTC. Translating it yields CASSPSGFQETQYF. Combining the CDR3 with reference TRBV7-8 and TRBJ2-5 gives the whole variable domain GAGVSQSPRYKVAKRGQDVALRCDPISGHVSLFWYQQALGQGPEFLTYFQNEAQLDKSGLPSDRFFAERPEGSVSTLKIQRTQQEDSAVYLCASSPSGFQETQYFGPGTRLLVL.